The T cell receptor (beta chain) described here comes from a study of cytomegalovirus exposure and HLA in healthy donors (dated 2017 in TCRdb). Some background on the complete study: In an earlier analysis of 587 of the donors, 250 to 350 Gb of sequence data and about 110 million unique TCR beta sequences from some 170 million T cells were reported. A handful of DR-DQ haplotypes were handled as single units for association and clustering because linkage in the cohort was strong. The number of typed donors differed by locus: about 620-640 for A, B, C, DRB1 and DQB1; some 540 for DQA1; 600 to 610 for DPA1; and some 450 for DPB1. To study patterns of TCR occurrence, a later analysis re-analyzed previously published TCR beta repertoires from 650 to 750 donors and added high-resolution HLA genotyping. Among the approximately 400 genotyped donors, 75% to 90% belonged to the genetic ancestry cluster associated with self-reported Caucasian donors. Every repertoire in the discovery cohort had been generated on one and the same sequencing platform. Rather than using new phenotypic data, the later analysis identified candidate immune exposures from TCR beta sequences and from how often those sequences occurred across donors. Using immunosequencing, the study profiled T cell repertoires from 500 to 800 subjects and related those repertoires to cytomegalovirus serostatus. The study combined high-throughput TCR immunosequencing, statistical association of individual TCRs with disease status, and machine learning to predict cytomegalovirus infection status. Alongside the repertoire data, information on donor age, sex, ethnicity and CMV serostatus was compiled. An earlier analysis of some 600 of the donors applied high-throughput TCR beta sequencing to assess whether each TCR beta V gene segment acted as functional or pseudogenic. The study was designed to test whether signatures of past pathogen exposure could be identified by cataloging public T cell receptors. Genome-wide SNP genotypes for about 65% of the roughly 670 donors were used in a later genetic analysis, which treated that subset as a discovery cohort. Besides the first cohort of roughly 660 subjects, a separate validation cohort made up of some 110 different subjects was used. An early release that covered about 600 HLA-typed donors contained approximately 290 gigabases of sequencing data and 70 million to 100 million unique TCR sequences. Both class I and class II loci were covered by HLA typing, at four-digit resolution. Among roughly 400 genotyped donors of the cohort, an average of 235,054 unique TCR beta nucleotide sequences were sequenced per donor, around a sixth of them non-productive.

In total, 600 or so healthy bone marrow donors made up the cohort. At the time of sampling, all cohort members were nominally healthy, though unrecorded immune exposures were likely present. The donor tested CMV seronegative and was one of the 352 seronegative cohort members. Each donor provided a peripheral blood sample, and peripheral blood mononuclear cells were used for TCR beta sequencing. Genomic DNA extraction from the blood cell samples was performed with the Qiagen DNeasy Blood Extraction Kit. A remark on this clone: The antigen it binds to is not known. Base qualities are not provided; no much larger clone lies one nucleotide away.

CDR1 MNHNS and CDR2 SASEGT were looked up in the germline V gene. The CDR3 numbers 13 residues from cysteine through phenylalanine. CDR3 DNA only is kept here, 39 bases in frame from base 1. V and J are trimmed by 4 bases and 10 bases, and the gene matches miss 4 bases of the junction. The library was made by the immunoSEQ multiplex PCR assay. For the multiplex PCR, a mixture combining 60 forward primers for TCR Vbeta segments and 13 reverse primers for TCR Jbeta segments was used. The CDR3 region of rearranged TCR beta genes was amplified from genomic DNA by a multiplex PCR assay. The Illumina HiSeq System was used to sequence the amplified TCR beta libraries as 87-base-pair reads. Concerning the study's data processing: In a later analysis, about 80 million unique TCR beta chains were counted across the roughly 670 repertoires, and about 9.9 million of these chains were shared by at least two donors. To remove PCR and sequencing errors, raw reads were error-corrected and collapsed into unique sequences using a nearest-neighbor algorithm that merged closely related sequences. To assign V, D and J gene segments, CDR3 sequences were aligned to IMGT reference sequences. For a sequence to be retained, at least a six-nucleotide match to both a V gene segment and a J gene segment was required. A rearrangement was called productive if the CDR3 had no stop codons and remained in frame with V and J, and every other rearrangement was called non-productive. Following IMGT convention, CDR3 was defined as the stretch from the second conserved V-encoded cysteine up to the conserved J-encoded phenylalanine. The earlier analysis of 500 to 650 of the donors excluded any sequence lacking an unambiguous match to a single V gene segment. In an earlier analysis of roughly 500 of the donors, V segments were called functional above 56.7% productive rearrangements and were called segregating when the between-donor standard deviation exceeded 5%. To diagnose cytomegalovirus status from the catalog of TCR beta chain sequences, a statistical classification framework was built. In a later analysis, V and J genes were assigned by comparing TCR nucleotide sequences against IMGT/GENE-DB human TR gene sequences. In a later analysis, CDR3 sequences and most-parsimonious VDJ recombination scenarios were assigned using the TCRdist pipeline. In a later analysis, each TCR beta chain was defined by its CDR3 amino acid sequence together with its V-gene family, and reads lacking a unique V-gene family were excluded. To address suspected cross-contamination and a sequencing artifact, a later analysis removed approximately 590 highly shared, low-generation-probability nucleotide sequences. In a later analysis, a clonal expansion index was calculated for each public chain from normalized within-repertoire ranks of inferred template counts. Generation probabilities in a later analysis came from a VDJ recombination model fitted to out-of-frame rearrangements, and those results were checked against IGoR. Hypergeometric tests were used in a later analysis to score TCR-TCR, TCR-HLA and TCR-CMV co-occurrence, with a repertoire-size bias correction applied to the TCR pairs. False discovery rates were estimated in a later analysis by permuting HLA or CMV assignments 20 times. In a later analysis, co-occurring TCRs were grouped with DBSCAN, and TCRdist sequence similarity was added when clustering was performed within HLA-allele-positive subsets. Co-occurrence clustering excluded repertoires with fewer than 30,000 or more than 120,000 public chains, plus five with anomalous nucleotide sharing. TCRdb took over this immuneACCESS table, retaining in-frame rearrangements with V and J assigned. Such tables are incomplete; in checked studies, under half of the missing clones stem from an unresolved V gene, and the remainder is unexplained. V, J and clone size were drawn from that table, and D and trimming were deduced from the DNA. The sample has about 110,000 clones on record, around 75% of them singletons. Clones ranked in the top ten supply less than 3.5% of the sample.

The paper as a whole reports these results and caveats: Some IMGT-functional V segments, including TRBV6-2 and TRBV6-3, could not be told apart with the 87-base-pair reads, so those segments were excluded. Linkage disequilibrium might explain the correlated functional status among segregating V segments, but an unknown experimental factor could not be ruled out. An earlier analysis of around 600 of the donors showed that most TCR beta V segments appeared in productive rearrangements either about 90% or about 30% of the time, which broadly matched IMGT annotations. Compared with equally common non-associated chains, HLA-associated TCR beta chains in a later analysis were more clonally expanded and had lower generation probabilities. CMV serostatus was the only immune exposure information available for the cohort. In a later genetic analysis, fewer N-insertions in productive TCRs were reported among donors in an Asian-associated ancestry cluster than the 666-donor mean. The authors suggested that the approach could potentially be generalized to other disease states and immunological phenotypes. A further reported finding was that TCR beta sequences accurately predicted the HLA-A and HLA-B alleles for most subjects in the first cohort. The earlier analysis of approximately 590 of the donors excluded some 16 rarely observed V segments, including chromosome 9 orphons, because counts were too low. A later genetic analysis associated a missense DCLRE1C variant with V-gene and J-gene trimming of TCR beta chains, and an independent cohort replicated the association. A cluster of highly shared sequence variants was judged likely to be a technical artifact of the sequencing pipeline. When HLA alleles, especially DR and DQ, strongly co-occurred, attributing TCR associations to individual alleles was difficult. Because HLA typing was unavailable for some donors at each locus, only the typed subset was used in association tests. The classifier was reported to diagnose cytomegalovirus status with high specificity and sensitivity in both the original cohort and the validation cohort. Most TCR sequences were observed very rarely across donors, whereas some public TCRs were present in many individuals. In vitro tests confirmed that a few of the cytomegalovirus-associated TCR beta chains recognize cytomegalovirus antigens. According to a later analysis, TCR association rates differed among HLA loci, with DRB1 alleles showing the most associated TCRs and HLA-C alleles showing the fewest. Presence/absence analyses assumed roughly uniform sequencing depth across donors, an assumption that may not hold. The study listed 150 to 200 TCR beta chains as associated with cytomegalovirus. In a later analysis, most CMV-associated TCR beta chains were found to appear HLA-restricted, with HLA associations seemingly driven largely by CMV exposure. Only TCR beta chains were sequenced in this cohort, and the absence of alpha or paired-chain data limited detectable features. At a false discovery rate of 0.05, a later analysis linked approximately 18,000 TCR beta sequences to specific HLA alleles. A later analysis reported that several top co-occurrence clusters appeared linked to parvovirus B19, influenza, CMV and Epstein-Barr virus.

Input material: PBMCs. In this chain, TRBV6-1 is recombined with TRBJ2-1, with 10 bases matching TRBD1. This TCR was recovered from a female donor in good health and CMV-seronegative. This receptor has the CDR3 CASSGDRGFEQFF. Read as DNA, the sequence is TGTGCCAGCAGTGGGGACAGGGGATTCGAGCAGTTCTTC.